These T cell receptor beta chains were read from a single sample in a study of blood T cell repertoires in COVID-19. Clones were read by immunoSEQ multiplex PCR, and TCRdb kept only the in-frame ones, dropping some. Of over 250,000 clones listed, approximately 86% are singletons. The material sequenced was peripheral blood. The receptor source for this set is a woman in her 70s with COVID-19, enrolled during active disease. Both conserved end residues are part of each CDR3. Fields, in order: J gene, V gene, clone size, D gene, CDR3 protein, CDR3 DNA. D genes are given only for firm matches. A clone size is listed for some rows: how often the clone was seen (once, few, many), or a class if it is expanded.

TRBJ2-3	TRBV2	.	.	CAFPTGHTPTDTQYF	TGTGCCTTTCCAACAGGGCATACTCCCACAGATACGCAGTATTTT
TRBJ2-3	TRBV6-6	.	.	CASSYSAQSDTQYF	TGTGCCAGCAGTTACTCCGCCCAGTCAGATACGCAGTATTTT
TRBJ1-1	TRBV27	.	.	CASSFTGGRKTEAFF	TGTGCCAGCAGTTTTACCGGGGGGCGGAAAACTGAAGCTTTCTTT
TRBJ2-7	TRBV30	.	.	CASGGEGSYEQYF	TGTGCCTCGGGCGGGGAAGGCTCCTACGAGCAGTACTTC
TRBJ1-1	TRBV4-1	.	.	CASSPRGETEAFF	TGCGCCAGCAGCCCCAGGGGAGAAACTGAAGCTTTCTTT
TRBJ2-5	TRBV7-9	many	TRBD1	CASSGQTGETQYF	TGTGCCAGTTCGGGACAGACGGGGGAGACCCAGTACTTC
TRBJ2-5	TRBV7-3	.	.	CASSLTGPSGEETQYF	TGTGCCAGCAGCTTAACTGGACCCTCGGGAGAGGAGACCCAGTACTTC
TRBJ2-2	TRBV7-2	.	TRBD1	CASSRRTGGITGELFF	TGTGCCAGCAGCCGCAGGACAGGGGGCATCACCGGGGAGCTGTTTTTT
TRBJ2-3	TRBV29-1	.	TRBD1	CSVRQGGADTQYF	TGCAGCGTCAGACAGGGGGGGGCCGATACGCAGTATTTT
TRBJ2-7	TRBV5-1	.	.	CASSFGWGPSSYEQYF	TGCGCCAGCAGCTTCGGGTGGGGGCCTAGCTCCTACGAGCAGTACTTC
TRBJ2-7	TRBV6-5	.	.	CASSYSQVYEQYF	TGTGCCAGCAGTTACAGCCAGGTCTACGAGCAGTACTTC
TRBJ2-7	TRBV5-1	.	.	CASSSTTANYEQYF	TGCGCCAGCAGCTCAACGACAGCGAACTACGAGCAGTACTTC
TRBJ2-3	TRBV3-1/TRBV3-2	.	TRBD2	CASSQTSGGGKKTQYF	TGTGCCAGCAGCCAGACCAGCGGGGGGGGCAAAAAAACGCAGTATTTT
TRBJ2-3	TRBV4-1	.	.	CASSQDLIRTQYF	TGCGCCAGCAGCCAAGATCTTATCCGGACGCAGTATTTT
TRBJ2-7	TRBV12-3/TRBV12-4	.	TRBD1	CAGCRDRGDEQYF	TGTGCCGGTTGCCGGGACAGGGGTGACGAGCAGTACTTC